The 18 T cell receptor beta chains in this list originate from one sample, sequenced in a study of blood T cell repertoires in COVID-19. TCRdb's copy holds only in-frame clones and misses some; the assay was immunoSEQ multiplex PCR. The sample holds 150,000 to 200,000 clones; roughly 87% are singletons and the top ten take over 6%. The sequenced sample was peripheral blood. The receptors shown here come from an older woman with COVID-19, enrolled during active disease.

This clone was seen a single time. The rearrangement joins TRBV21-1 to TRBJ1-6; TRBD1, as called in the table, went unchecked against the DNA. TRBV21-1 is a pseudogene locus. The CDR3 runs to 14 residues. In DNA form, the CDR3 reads TGTGCCAGCAGCAAAGCCAGGGGTAATTCACCCCTCCACTTT. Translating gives CASSKARGNSPLHF.

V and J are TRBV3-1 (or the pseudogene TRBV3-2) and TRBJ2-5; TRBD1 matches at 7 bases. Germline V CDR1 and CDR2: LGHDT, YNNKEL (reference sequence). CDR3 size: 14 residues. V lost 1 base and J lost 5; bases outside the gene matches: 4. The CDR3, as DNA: TGTGCCAGCAGCCAAGCAGGGGGTGGGGAGACCCAGTACTTC. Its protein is CASSQAGGGETQYF.

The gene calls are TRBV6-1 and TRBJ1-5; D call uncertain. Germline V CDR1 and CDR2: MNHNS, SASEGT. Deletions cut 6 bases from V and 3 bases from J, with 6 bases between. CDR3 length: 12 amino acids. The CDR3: CASSGDNQPQHF. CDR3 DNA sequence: TGTGCCAGCAGCGGGGACAATCAGCCCCAGCATTTT.

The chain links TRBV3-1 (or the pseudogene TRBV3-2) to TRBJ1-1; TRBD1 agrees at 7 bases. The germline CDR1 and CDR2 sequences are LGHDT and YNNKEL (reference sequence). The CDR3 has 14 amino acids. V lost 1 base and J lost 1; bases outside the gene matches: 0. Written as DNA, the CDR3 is TGTGCCAGCAGCCAAGGGGACAGGAACACTGAAGCTTTCTTT. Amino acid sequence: CASSQGDRNTEAFF.

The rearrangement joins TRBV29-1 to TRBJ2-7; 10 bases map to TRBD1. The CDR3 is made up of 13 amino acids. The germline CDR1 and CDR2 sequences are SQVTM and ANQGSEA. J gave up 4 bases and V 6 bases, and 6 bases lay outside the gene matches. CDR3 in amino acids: CSVQTGGSYEQYF. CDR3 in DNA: TGCAGCGTACAGACAGGGGGCAGTTACGAGCAGTACTTC.

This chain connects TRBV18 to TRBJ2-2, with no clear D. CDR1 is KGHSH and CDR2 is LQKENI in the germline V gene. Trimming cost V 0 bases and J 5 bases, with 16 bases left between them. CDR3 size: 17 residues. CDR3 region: CASSPPTTLLGTGELFF. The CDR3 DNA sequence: TGTGCCAGCTCACCACCCACTACACTCCTGGGTACCGGGGAGCTGTTTTTT.

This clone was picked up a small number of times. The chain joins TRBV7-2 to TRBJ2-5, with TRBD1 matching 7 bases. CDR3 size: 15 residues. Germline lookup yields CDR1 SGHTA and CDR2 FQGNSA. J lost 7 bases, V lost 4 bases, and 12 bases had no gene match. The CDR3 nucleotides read TGTGCCAGCAGCTCCCCGACAGGGTCCCCAAGGACCCAGTACTTC. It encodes CASSSPTGSPRTQYF.

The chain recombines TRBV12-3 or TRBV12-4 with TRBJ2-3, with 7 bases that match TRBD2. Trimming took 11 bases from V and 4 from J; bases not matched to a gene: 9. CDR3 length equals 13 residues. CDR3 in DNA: TGTGCCGCGACCGCGGGAGCAGCAGATACGCAGTATTTT. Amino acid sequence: CAATAGAADTQYF.

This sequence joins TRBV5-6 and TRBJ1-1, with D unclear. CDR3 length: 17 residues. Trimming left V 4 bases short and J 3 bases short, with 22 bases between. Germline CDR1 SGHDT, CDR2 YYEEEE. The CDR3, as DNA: TGTGCCAGCAGCCCTCCAAGGCGCGTGGGGAGGGACACTGAAGCTTTCTTT. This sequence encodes CASSPPRRVGRDTEAFF.

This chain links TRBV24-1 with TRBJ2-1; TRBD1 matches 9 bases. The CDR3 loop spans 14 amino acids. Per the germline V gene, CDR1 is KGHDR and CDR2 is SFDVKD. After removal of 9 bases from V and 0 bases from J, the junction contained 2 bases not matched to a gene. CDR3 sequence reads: CATGTGSSYNEQFF. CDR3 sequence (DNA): TGTGCCACCGGGACAGGGAGCTCCTACAATGAGCAGTTCTTC.

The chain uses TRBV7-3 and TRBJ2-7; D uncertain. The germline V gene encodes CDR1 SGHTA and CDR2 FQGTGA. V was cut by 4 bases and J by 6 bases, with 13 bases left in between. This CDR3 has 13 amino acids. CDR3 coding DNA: TGTGCCAGCAGCTATATTCAGGAAAGCGAGCAGTACTTC. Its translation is CASSYIQESEQYF.

Here the CDR3 reads CASSVATREGQDEQFF. The CDR3 DNA follows: TGTGCCAGCAGCGTAGCTACGAGGGAGGGCCAGGATGAGCAGTTCTTC. The chain couples TRBV9 to TRBJ2-1; TRBD2 matches at 7 bases. V was pared by 0 bases and J by 8 bases, with 11 bases of the junction left unmatched. This CDR3 contains 16 residues. In germline, CDR1 is SGDLS, CDR2 YYNGEE. Using reference TRBV9 and TRBJ2-1 for the parts outside the CDR3, the full variable domain is DSGVTQTPKHLITATGQRVTLRCSPRSGDLSVYWYQQSLDQGLQFLIQYYNGEERAKGNILERFSAQQFPDLHSELNLSSLELGDSALYFCASSVATREGQDEQFFGPGTRLTVL.

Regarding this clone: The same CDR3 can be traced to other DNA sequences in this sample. CDR3 in DNA: TGTGCCACCAGTGATCCTAGTACAGATACGCAGTATTTT. As protein: CATSDPSTDTQYF. The chain has TRBV24-1 and TRBJ2-3; D is unclear. The CDR3 covers 13 residues. Germline CDR1 is KGHDR and CDR2 is SFDVKD. The V and J ends lost 3 bases and 3 bases respectively, with 6 bases between them.

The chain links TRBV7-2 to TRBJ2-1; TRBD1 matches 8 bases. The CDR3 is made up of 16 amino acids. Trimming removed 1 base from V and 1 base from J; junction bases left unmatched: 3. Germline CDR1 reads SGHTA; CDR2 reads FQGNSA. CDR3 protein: CASSLGQGFSYNEQFF. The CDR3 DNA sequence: TGTGCCAGCAGCTTAGGACAGGGGTTTTCCTACAATGAGCAGTTCTTC.

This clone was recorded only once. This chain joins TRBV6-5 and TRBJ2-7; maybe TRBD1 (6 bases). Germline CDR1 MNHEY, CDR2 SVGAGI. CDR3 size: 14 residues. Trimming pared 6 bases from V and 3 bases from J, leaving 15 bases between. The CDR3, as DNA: TGTGCCAGCAGCCGTTCGGACAGCTTCTACGAGCAGTACTTC. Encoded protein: CASSRSDSFYEQYF.

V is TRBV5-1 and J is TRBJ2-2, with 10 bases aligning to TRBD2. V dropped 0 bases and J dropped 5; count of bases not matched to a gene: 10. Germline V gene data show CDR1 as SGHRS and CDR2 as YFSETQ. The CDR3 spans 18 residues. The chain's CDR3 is CASSLVPPSGSRTGELFF. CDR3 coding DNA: TGCGCCAGCAGCTTGGTCCCCCCTAGCGGGAGCAGGACCGGGGAGCTGTTTTTT.

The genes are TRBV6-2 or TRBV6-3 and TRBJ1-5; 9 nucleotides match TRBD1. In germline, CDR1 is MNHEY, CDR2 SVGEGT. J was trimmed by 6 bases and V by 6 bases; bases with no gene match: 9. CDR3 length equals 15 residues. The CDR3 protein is CASSWGGQGVQPQHF. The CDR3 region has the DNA TGTGCCAGCAGCTGGGGGGGACAGGGTGTTCAGCCCCAGCATTTT.

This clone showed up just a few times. The CDR3, as DNA: TGTGCCAGCAGAGAAAGCGCCGGGGAGCTGTTTTTT. Translation: CASRESAGELFF. The V call is TRBV2, the J call TRBJ2-2; D remains ambiguous. This CDR3 is 12 amino acids long. Germline loops: CDR1 SNHLY, CDR2 FYNNEI. The ends were cut back, 6 bases at V and 6 bases at J, with 8 bases in the middle.